This T cell receptor (beta chain) stems from a study of response to subunit inactivated influenza vaccine. Between the trimmed V and J ends, which lost 6 bases and 9 bases, there was a span of 18 bases. This CDR3 has 13 amino acids. CDR1 is DFQATT and CDR2 is SNEGSKA in the germline V gene (reference sequence). Concerning this clonotype itself: Antigen: not known.

TCRdb called the RT-PCR reads again in MiXCR, with one record for every CDR3 protein. The data show about 830,000 distinct CDR3 sequences, less than 20% seen once. The study, taken as a whole, reports: A suggestion made by the authors is that each seasonal influenza vaccination recruits few new T cells.

The V call is TRBV20-1, the J call TRBJ2-1, with D uncertain. Specimen: PBMCs from blood, collected more than 4 days after vaccination. This sequence originates from a man aged 45-65 years who received an inactivated influenza vaccine. CDR3 in amino acids: CSAPKIGFGEQFF. Written as DNA, the CDR3 is TGCAGTGCGCCAAAAATAGGGTTTGGTGAGCAGTTCTTC.